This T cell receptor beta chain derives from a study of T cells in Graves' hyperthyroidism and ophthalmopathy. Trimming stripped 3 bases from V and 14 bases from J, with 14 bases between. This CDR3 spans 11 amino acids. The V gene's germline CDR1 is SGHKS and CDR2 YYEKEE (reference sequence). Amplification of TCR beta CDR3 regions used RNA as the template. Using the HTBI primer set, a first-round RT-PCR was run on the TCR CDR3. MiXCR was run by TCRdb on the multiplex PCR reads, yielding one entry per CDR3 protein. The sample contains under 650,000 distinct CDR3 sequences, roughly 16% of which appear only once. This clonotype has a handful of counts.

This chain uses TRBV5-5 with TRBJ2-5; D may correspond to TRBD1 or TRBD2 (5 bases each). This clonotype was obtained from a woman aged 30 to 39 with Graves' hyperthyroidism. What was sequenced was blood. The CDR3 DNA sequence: TGTGCCAGCAGCTCTCTGGGGACCGACTACTTC. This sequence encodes CASSSLGTDYF.